Following are 18 T cell receptor beta chains from one sample sequenced in a study of blood T cell repertoires in COVID-19. Produced via immunoSEQ multiplex PCR; TCRdb's table is partial and in-frame only. The table includes roughly 200,000 clones, approximately 85% detected once. The sample taken for sequencing was peripheral blood. The origin of the receptors is a human donor with active or convalescent COVID-19. The donor label of this sample is uncertain.

Worth noting for this clone: Relative to the germline gene, one junction end is altered; a read error may explain this. The chain recombines TRBV7-7 with TRBJ2-7; D might be TRBD2 (6 bases). Germline CDR1 and CDR2: SSHAT and FNYEAQ (reference sequence). This CDR3 has 14 amino acids. The CDR3: CASSLNPGSYEQYF. The CDR3 DNA follows: TGTGCTAGCAGCTTAAACCCCGGGAGCTACGAGCAGTACTTC. The complete variable domain, with remaining parts taken from reference TRBV7-7 and TRBJ2-7, reads GAGVSQSPRYKVTKRGQDVTLRCDPISSHATLYWYQQALGQGPEFLTYFNYEAQPDKSGLPSDRFSAERPEGSISTLTIQRTEQRDSAMYRCASSLNPGSYEQYFGPGTRLTVT.

This clone has a single count. The rearrangement links TRBV27 to TRBJ2-7; TRBD2 matches 7 bases. The CDR3 is 16 residues long. Trimming removed 4 bases from V and 7 bases from J; junction bases left unmatched: 16. Germline CDR1 and CDR2: MNHEY and SMNVEV (reference sequence). CDR3 loop: CASSSRRAGSVREQYF. The CDR3 region has the DNA TGTGCCAGCAGTTCCCGGAGAGCGGGAAGCGTGAGGGAGCAGTACTTC.

V gene TRBV28 combines with J gene TRBJ1-6; a possible D gene is TRBD1 (5 bases). V was trimmed by 6 bases and J by 10 bases, leaving 16 bases between them. This CDR3 contains 14 residues. Germline V gene sequence: CDR1 MDHEN, CDR2 SYDVKM. CDR3 in amino acids: CASRTSTVNSPLHF. The CDR3 DNA reads as TGTGCCAGCAGAACCTCGACAGTAAACTCACCCCTCCACTTT.

The chain uses TRBV7-9 and TRBJ2-3, with 12 positions matching TRBD2. V was clipped by 5 bases and J by 4 bases; unmatched bases: 4. The CDR3 has 15 residues. Looked up from germline, CDR1 is SEHNR and CDR2 is FQNEAQ (reference sequence). The CDR3 protein is CASSPWTSGADTQYF. DNA for the CDR3: TGTGCCAGCAGCCCATGGACTAGCGGGGCAGATACGCAGTATTTT.

V and J are TRBV4-1 and TRBJ2-1; 13 nucleotides agree with TRBD2. The CDR3 sequence is 17 residues long. The germline CDR1 and CDR2 sequences are MGHRA and YSYEKL. V lost 7 bases, J lost 7 bases, and 13 bases stayed unmatched. The CDR3 sequence: CASTGTSGGAIVNEQFF. CDR3 DNA: TGCGCCAGCACCGGAACTAGCGGGGGGGCCATTGTAAATGAGCAGTTCTTC.

The chain employs TRBV27 and TRBJ1-6; 10 bases agree with TRBD1. Per the germline V gene, CDR1 is MNHEY and CDR2 is SMNVEV (reference sequence). The CDR3 runs 15 residues. With V trimmed by 3 bases and J by 9 bases, 5 bases remained unmatched. This CDR3 reads CASSFVRDRGSPLHF. The CDR3, as DNA: TGTGCCAGCAGTTTTGTCCGGGACAGGGGTTCACCCCTCCACTTT.

The rearrangement joins TRBV12-3 or TRBV12-4 to TRBJ2-5, with 7 bases identical to TRBD2. V trimming: 5 bases; J trimming: 9 bases; junction bases outside the gene matches: 9. CDR3 size: 13 residues. CDR3 DNA sequence: TGTGCCAGCAGTAAGACGGGGGGAGGACCCCAGTACTTC. Its translation is CASSKTGGGPQYF.

This chain links TRBV12-3 or TRBV12-4 with TRBJ1-5; 7 positions agree with TRBD1. The CDR3 is 13 residues long. The V gene end was trimmed by 5 bases and the J gene end by 6 bases; junction bases not matched to a gene: 4. The CDR3 region is CASSPGQAQPQHF. CDR3 DNA: TGTGCCAGCAGTCCCGGACAGGCTCAGCCCCAGCATTTT.

The chain employs TRBV11-2 and TRBJ1-3; D gene unclear. Trimming shortened V by 3 bases and J by 4 bases, and 7 bases separated the two germline ends. Looked up from germline, CDR1 is SGHAT and CDR2 is FQNNGV. The CDR3 spans 13 residues. The CDR3 region has the DNA TGTGCCAGCAGCTTTTCACAGGGAAACACCATATATTTT. Its protein product is CASSFSQGNTIYF.

V and J are TRBV7-9 and TRBJ2-3, with TRBD2 as a possible D gene (6 bases). Per the germline V gene, CDR1 is SEHNR and CDR2 is FQNEAQ (reference sequence). V shed 8 bases and J shed 2 bases, with 8 bases lying between them. CDR3 length equals 12 residues. This CDR3 reads CASEGLTDTQYF. The CDR3, as DNA: TGTGCCAGCGAGGGACTCACAGATACGCAGTATTTT. Full variable domain (remainder filled in from reference TRBV7-9 and TRBJ2-3): DTGVSQNPRHKITKRGQNVTFRCDPISEHNRLYWYRQTLGQGPEFLTYFQNEAQLEKSRLLSDRFSAERPKGSFSTLEIQRTEQGDSAMYLCASEGLTDTQYFGPGTRLTVL.

This chain links TRBV7-2 with TRBJ1-2; 9 bases are shared with TRBD1. After removal of 3 bases from V and 5 bases from J, the junction contained 4 bases not matched to a gene. Germline values: CDR1 SGHTA, CDR2 FQGNSA. This CDR3 contains 14 residues. CDR3 in DNA: TGTGCCAGCAGCTTCGCCGGGACAGGGTATGGCTACACCTTC. This translates into CASSFAGTGYGYTF.

This chain uses TRBV30 with TRBJ1-2; TRBD1 matches at 10 bases. The J segment lost 6 bases and the V segment lost 2 bases, leaving 9 bases of the junction unmatched. The CDR3 spans 15 residues. The V gene's germline CDR1 is GTSNPN and CDR2 SVGIG (reference sequence). CDR3 DNA sequence: TGTGCCTGGAGTAAGACAGGGGGCCCAGAGGATGGCTACACCTTC. Translation: CAWSKTGGPEDGYTF. The whole variable domain, remainder taken from reference TRBV30 and TRBJ1-2, is SQTIHQWPATLVQPVGSPLSLECTVEGTSNPNLYWYRQAAGRGLQLLFYSVGIGQISSEVPQNLSASRPQDRQFILSSKKLLLSDSGFYLCAWSKTGGPEDGYTFGSGTRLTVV.

The rearrangement joins TRBV11-2 to TRBJ2-7; TRBD1 is a possible D gene (5 bases). CDR1 and CDR2 from the germline V gene are SGHAT and FQNNGV. The V gene lost 3 bases and the J gene lost 10 bases, with 10 bases spanning the gap. The CDR3 extends over 11 amino acids. The CDR3 DNA follows: TGTGCCAGCAGCTTTGGAGACAGACAGTACTTC. Encoded protein: CASSFGDRQYF. Full variable domain (outside the CDR3, taken from reference TRBV11-2 and TRBJ2-7): EAGVAQSPRYKIIEKRQSVAFWCNPISGHATLYWYQQILGQGPKLLIQFQNNGVVDDSQLPKDRFSAERLKGVDSTLKIQPAKLEDSAVYLCASSFGDRQYFGPGTRLTVT.

The chain couples TRBV7-2 to TRBJ1-2; 11 bases agree with TRBD1. This CDR3 has 13 residues. The germline CDR1 and CDR2 sequences are SGHTA and FQGNSA. V was pared by 4 bases and J by 6 bases, with 1 base of the junction left unmatched. The CDR3 DNA reads as TGTGCCAGCAGCTCGGGACAGGGGGATGGCTACACCTTC. Its translation is CASSSGQGDGYTF.

There are a few counts of this clone. The chain recombines TRBV29-1 with TRBJ2-7; 8 bases are shared with TRBD1. The CDR3 is 11 residues long. Germline V gives CDR1 SQVTM, CDR2 ANQGSEA. Losses at the gene ends were 7 bases for V and 3 bases for J; bases not matched to a gene: 2. CDR3 DNA: TGCAGCGCTGGACAGGGCTACGAGCAGTACTTC. This codes for CSAGQGYEQYF.

J is TRBJ1-4 and V is TRBV20-1, with D perhaps matching TRBD1 (6 bases). The CDR3 has 16 residues. Germline V CDR1 and CDR2: DFQATT, SNEGSKA (reference sequence). The V gene lost 3 bases and the J gene lost 0 bases, with 14 bases spanning the gap. CDR3 sequence (DNA): TGCAGTGCTAGTGGGCAGGGGTTTGCAACTAATGAAAAACTGTTTTTT. This codes for CSASGQGFATNEKLFF.

The chain is built from TRBV4-1 and TRBJ2-2; tentatively, D is TRBD2 (5 bases). The V gene's germline CDR1 is MGHRA and CDR2 YSYEKL. This CDR3 comprises 19 residues. Trimming took off 4 bases at V and 5 bases at J, with 26 bases between the two ends. The CDR3: CASSRVEDYLRLSTGELFF. DNA of the CDR3: TGCGCCAGCAGCCGTGTTGAAGACTACCTTCGTTTGAGTACCGGGGAGCTGTTTTTT.

Only a few counts were recorded for this clone. The rearrangement uses TRBV5-1 and TRBJ2-1; D gene ambiguous. The CDR3 loop spans 12 amino acids. Germline V gene sequence: CDR1 SGHRS, CDR2 YFSETQ. The V end lost 4 bases, the J end lost 5 bases, and 7 bases lay between the germline ends. DNA for the CDR3: TGCGCCAGCAGCCCGGCGGACAATGAGCAGTTCTTC. It yields the protein CASSPADNEQFF. The whole variable domain, remainder taken from reference TRBV5-1 and TRBJ2-1, is KAGVTQTPRYLIKTRGQQVTLSCSPISGHRSVSWYQQTPGQGLQFLFEYFSETQRNKGNFPGRFSGRQFSNSRSEMNVSTLELGDSALYLCASSPADNEQFFGPGTRLTVL.